Presented here are 5 T cell receptor beta chains from one specimen sequenced in a study of a mutant IDH1 vaccine in newly diagnosed glioma. Regarding time point: week 47, end of study. Each dose delivered 300 ug of mutant IDH1 20-mer peptide subcutaneously with imiquimod. Antigens for these TCRs are unknown. Clones were sequenced by immunoSEQ multiplex PCR, and TCRdb holds only the in-frame ones, with some missing. Among around 50,000 clones listed, less than 85% were seen once. The source material was PBMCs, sampled from a glioma patient whose treatment included an IDH1 peptide vaccine. The origin of the receptors is a woman under 40 with glioma. Some clones in this sample may be carry-over from other donors' samples.

This chain uses TRBV15 with TRBJ1-4; D gene uncertain. The CDR3 consists of 12 residues. V was shortened by 0 bases and J by 8 bases, with 4 bases between the two germline ends. Germline assignment: CDR1 LNHNV and CDR2 YYDKDF (reference sequence). The CDR3 protein is CATSRDGEKLFF. In DNA form, the CDR3 reads TGTGCCACCAGCAGAGATGGGGAAAAACTGTTTTTT.

The chain uses TRBV7-6 and TRBJ1-1, with D hard to call. V was trimmed by 2 bases and J by 1 base, leaving 5 bases between them. CDR1 and CDR2 (germline): SGHVS, FNYEAQ. The CDR3 spans 13 residues. The CDR3, as DNA: TGTGCCAGCAGCTTATCAGAGAACACTGAAGCTTTCTTT. Its protein is CASSLSENTEAFF.

This chain joins TRBV5-8 and TRBJ2-7; 10 nucleotides align to TRBD1. With 7 bases clipped from V and 4 bases from J, the junction kept 11 bases outside the gene matches. CDR3 length: 15 residues. CDR1 and CDR2 (germline): SGHTS, YDEGEE. CDR3 coding DNA: TGTGCCAGCGAGGGCGGACAGGGGGTTGCTTACGAGCAGTACTTC. Amino acid sequence: CASEGGQGVAYEQYF. Using reference TRBV5-8 and TRBJ2-7 for the parts outside the CDR3, the full variable domain is EAGVTQSPTHLIKTRGQQATLRCSPISGHTSVYWYQQALGLGLQFLLWYDEGEERNRGNFPPRFSGRQFPNYSSELNVNALELEDSALYLCASEGGQGVAYEQYFGPGTRLTVT.

This sequence joins TRBV11-3 and TRBJ2-6, with D perhaps matching TRBD2 (7 bases). Germline assignment: CDR1 SGHNT and CDR2 YENEEA. The V and J ends lost 7 bases and 2 bases respectively, with 18 bases between them. This CDR3 comprises 17 residues. CDR3 protein: CASNSRWGGPGANVLTF. CDR3 DNA: TGTGCCAGCAACTCAAGATGGGGGGGCCCTGGGGCCAACGTCCTGACTTTC.

V usage is TRBV27 and J usage is TRBJ2-7; 12 bases are shared with TRBD2. The germline gives CDR1 MNHEY, CDR2 SMNVEV (reference sequence). The CDR3 is 14 amino acids. V trimming: 6 bases; J trimming: 4 bases; junction bases outside the gene matches: 4. The CDR3 sequence: CASSRTSGNYEQYF. CDR3 coding DNA: TGTGCCAGCAGCCGGACTAGCGGGAATTACGAGCAGTACTTC.